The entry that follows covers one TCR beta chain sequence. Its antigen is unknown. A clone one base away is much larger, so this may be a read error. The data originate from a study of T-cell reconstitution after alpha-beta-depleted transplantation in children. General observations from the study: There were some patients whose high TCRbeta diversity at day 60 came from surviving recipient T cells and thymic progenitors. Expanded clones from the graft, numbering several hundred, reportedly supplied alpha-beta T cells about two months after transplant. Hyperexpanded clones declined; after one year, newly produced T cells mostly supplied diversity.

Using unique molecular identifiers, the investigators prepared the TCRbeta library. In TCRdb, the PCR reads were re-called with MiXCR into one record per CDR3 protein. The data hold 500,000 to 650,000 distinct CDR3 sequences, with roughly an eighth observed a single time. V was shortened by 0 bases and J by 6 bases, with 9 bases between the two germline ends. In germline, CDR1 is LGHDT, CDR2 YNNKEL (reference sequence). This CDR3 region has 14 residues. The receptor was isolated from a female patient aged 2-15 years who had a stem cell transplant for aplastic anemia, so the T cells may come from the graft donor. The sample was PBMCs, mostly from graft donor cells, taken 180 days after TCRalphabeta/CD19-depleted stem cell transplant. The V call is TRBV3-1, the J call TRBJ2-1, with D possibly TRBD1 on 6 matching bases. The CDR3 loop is CASSQERTANEQFF. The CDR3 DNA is TGTGCCAGCAGCCAAGAAAGGACAGCCAATGAGCAGTTCTTC.